This T cell receptor (beta chain) was captured in a study of monozygotic twins with cystic fibrosis. Study summary: With approximately 15 PCR cycles, barcoded libraries came from about 3 micrograms of fragmented DNA. Study-level points and caveats: V usage most resembled the co-twin in 13 of 16 pairs. Monozygotic CF twin pairs shared significantly more nucleotide-identical clonotypes than unrelated CF individuals did.

TCRdb keeps only in-frame clones here, not all; method: immunoSEQ multiplex PCR. The sample consists of approximately 20,000 clones, less than 95% of them appearing once. This clone was seen only a few times. Its antigen is currently unknown. The sequencing input was blood. This TCR was sampled from a girl aged 2-15 years with cystic fibrosis.

CDR3 sequence: CSVALGENTEAFF. CDR3 coding DNA: TGCAGCGTTGCGCTAGGGGAGAACACTGAAGCTTTCTTT. The V gene is TRBV29-1, the J gene TRBJ1-1; D may be TRBD1 (5 bases). Germline CDR1 and CDR2: SQVTM and ANQGSEA. V was trimmed by 4 bases and J by 1 base, leaving 10 bases between them. The CDR3 sequence is 13 residues long.